Presented here are 28 T cell receptor beta chains from one specimen sequenced in a study of cytomegalovirus exposure and HLA in healthy donors (dated by TCRdb to 2015 to 2018). Receptor amplification or capture employed the immunoSEQ multiplex PCR assay. For the multiplex PCR, a mixture combining 60 forward primers for TCR Vbeta segments and 13 reverse primers for TCR Jbeta segments was used. TCRdb stores this immuneACCESS table with in-frame sequences only. Part of the clones is absent; in the studies checked, under half of the shortfall reflects unresolved V genes, and no reason is known for the rest. The sample table contains about 93,000 clones; only one count was recorded for 82% of them. The ten largest clones take up approximately 3.8% of the sample. Sequencing was performed on PBMCs. Source of these receptors: a man aged 45 to 65 in good health and CMV-seronegative.

This sequence joins TRBV5-1 and TRBJ2-2; the D is unclear. CDR1 SGHRS and CDR2 YFSETQ come from the germline V gene. The length of the CDR3 is 16 residues. Deletions cut 5 bases from V and 1 base from J, with 15 bases between. CDR3 in DNA: TGCGCCAGCAGTTCACCTGAAGGAGTGAACACCGGGGAGCTGTTTTTT. This translates into CASSSPEGVNTGELFF.

The table lists this clone with a few counts. J is TRBJ2-6 and V is TRBV6-5; no definite D call. Germline loops: CDR1 MNHEY, CDR2 SVGAGI. The CDR3 extends over 16 amino acids. Trimming took off 2 bases at V and 0 bases at J, with 8 bases between the two ends. The CDR3 coding sequence is TGTGCCAGCAGTTACCCCCTAGGCTCTGGGGCCAACGTCCTGACTTTC. Protein sequence: CASSYPLGSGANVLTF.

This sequence joins TRBV30 and TRBJ2-4, with D perhaps TRBD1 (5 bases). Trimming took off 0 bases at V and 6 bases at J, with 12 bases between the two ends. CDR1 and CDR2 (germline): GTSNPN, SVGIG (reference sequence). This CDR3 is 14 amino acids long. The CDR3 region has the DNA TGTGCCTGGAGTGTACGTGGGGCAAGAAACATTCAGTACTTC. Translation: CAWSVRGARNIQYF.

The J gene is TRBJ1-2, the V gene TRBV28; D call uncertain. Germline V gene lookup returns CDR1 MDHEN and CDR2 SYDVKM. Trimming took off 7 bases at V and 3 bases at J, with 9 bases between the two ends. The CDR3 spans 12 residues. The CDR3 sequence: CASTGEHYGYTF. DNA for the CDR3: TGTGCCAGCACTGGGGAGCACTATGGCTACACCTTC.

There are a few counts of this clone. This chain connects TRBV28 to TRBJ1-1, with D hard to call. This CDR3 has 12 residues. Germline assignment: CDR1 MDHEN and CDR2 SYDVKM. Deletions cut 3 bases from V and 6 bases from J, with 8 bases between. CDR3 sequence: CASSFLASEAFF. In nucleotides, the CDR3 is TGTGCCAGCAGTTTTTTGGCCTCTGAAGCTTTCTTT.

V and J are TRBV18 and TRBJ1-1, with D perhaps matching TRBD1 (5 bases). The CDR3 consists of 15 residues. From germline, CDR1 is KGHSH and CDR2 LQKENI. V was clipped by 6 bases and J by 4 bases, with 18 bases between them. DNA for the CDR3: TGTGCCAGCTCCCTTCTCCTCGACGGGGGCACTGAAGCTTTCTTT. This gives the protein CASSLLLDGGTEAFF. Filled out from reference TRBV18 and TRBJ1-1, the complete variable domain reads NAGVMQNPRHLVRRRGQEARLRCSPMKGHSHVYWYRQLPEEGLKFMVYLQKENIIDESGMPKERFSAEFPKEGPSILRIQQVVRGDSAAYFCASSLLLDGGTEAFFGQGTRLTVV.

V gene TRBV29-1 combines with J gene TRBJ2-7; TRBD1 aligns across 9 bases. Germline values: CDR1 SQVTM, CDR2 ANQGSEA. The junction had 5 bases not matched to a gene; V was cut back by 6 bases and J by 2 bases. This CDR3 contains 13 residues. CDR3 DNA: TGCAGCGTCAGACAGGGGGGAACCTACGAGCAGTACTTC. It codes for CSVRQGGTYEQYF.

The chain recombines TRBV29-1 with TRBJ2-7; TRBD2 matches 11 bases. The germline CDR1 and CDR2 sequences are SQVTM and ANQGSEA. Trimming cost V 7 bases and J 1 base; bases outside gene matches: 9. This CDR3 contains 15 residues. CDR3 DNA: TGCAGCGCCTCTCCCGGGACTAGCGGTTCCTACGAGCAGTACTTC. This gives the protein CSASPGTSGSYEQYF.

The V gene is TRBV2, the J gene TRBJ1-4; TRBD1 aligns across 7 bases. The ends lost 6 bases at V and 3 bases at J; junction bases unmatched: 7. The CDR3 covers 15 residues. CDR1 and CDR2 from the germline V gene are SNHLY and FYNNEI. The CDR3 region is CASRTDRASNEKLFF. CDR3 coding DNA: TGTGCCAGCAGGACAGACAGGGCGTCTAATGAAAAACTGTTTTTT.

V usage is TRBV4-2 and J usage is TRBJ2-1; 7 nucleotides agree with TRBD1. The CDR3 totals 18 residues. Losses at the gene ends were 0 bases for V and 0 bases for J; bases not matched to a gene: 8. Germline-derived CDR1 and CDR2 are LGHNA and YNFKEQ. CDR3 loop: CASSQDRDSPFSYNEQFF. Here the CDR3 DNA reads TGTGCCAGCAGCCAAGATAGGGACAGCCCCTTCTCCTACAATGAGCAGTTCTTC.

The CDR3 protein is CASSLGPNRPPTEAFF. The DNA for the CDR3 is TGTGCCAGCAGCTTAGGACCCAACAGGCCCCCCACTGAAGCTTTCTTT. The chain uses TRBV7-2 and TRBJ1-1; possible D gene TRBD1, 5 bases. V dropped 1 base and J dropped 4 bases, with 16 bases sitting between them. The V gene's germline CDR1 is SGHTA and CDR2 FQGNSA. This CDR3 is built from 16 residues.

CDR3 amino acids: CASILGAGLNYEQYF. CDR3 DNA sequence: TGTGCCAGCATCTTAGGGGCAGGACTAAACTACGAGCAGTACTTC. V gene TRBV28 combines with J gene TRBJ2-7; D possibly corresponds to TRBD2 (6 bases). V shed 7 bases and J shed 3 bases, with 19 bases lying between them. CDR1 and CDR2 from the germline V gene are MDHEN and SYDVKM. The CDR3 loop spans 15 amino acids.

This clone was seen only once. The chain joins TRBV5-1 to TRBJ1-5, with D unclear. Per germline, CDR1 SGHRS and CDR2 YFSETQ. CDR3 size: 14 residues. With 10 bases removed from V and 2 bases from J, the gap between germline ends came to 16 bases. The CDR3 protein is CARRRTEGNQPQHF. As DNA, the CDR3 is TGCGCCCGCCGTAGAACCGAAGGCAATCAGCCCCAGCATTTT.

The chain employs TRBV29-1 and TRBJ2-7; D unresolved. The ends were cut back, 0 bases at V and 2 bases at J, with 8 bases in the middle. This CDR3 contains 13 residues. Germline CDR1 and CDR2: SQVTM and ANQGSEA. The CDR3: CSVEEVATYEQYF. As DNA, the CDR3 is TGCAGCGTTGAAGAAGTAGCCACCTACGAGCAGTACTTC.

The V call is TRBV5-1, the J call TRBJ1-1; D might be TRBD1 (5 bases). The V end lost 4 bases, the J end lost 3 bases, and 13 bases lay between the germline ends. Germline V gene data show CDR1 as SGHRS and CDR2 as YFSETQ. CDR3 size: 14 residues. The CDR3 reads CASSAGGFDTEAFF. The CDR3, as DNA: TGCGCCAGCAGCGCGGGGGGGTTCGACACTGAAGCTTTCTTT.

The chain uses TRBV2 and TRBJ1-2; TRBD1 aligns across 7 bases. Germline V gives CDR1 SNHLY, CDR2 FYNNEI. The CDR3 loop spans 12 amino acids. After removal of 8 bases from V and 8 bases from J, the junction contained 8 bases not matched to a gene. In DNA, the CDR3 is TGTGCCAGCTCAGGGACAGCCCAGGGCTACACCTTC. Protein sequence: CASSGTAQGYTF.

The chain combines TRBV5-1 with TRBJ1-4; possibly TRBD1 for D (5 bases). The germline V gene encodes CDR1 SGHRS and CDR2 YFSETQ. CDR3 length: 14 residues. Trimming cost V 4 bases and J 7 bases, with 14 bases left between them. The CDR3 loop is CASSGGTNPEKLFF. The CDR3 DNA is TGCGCCAGCAGCGGCGGGACTAATCCTGAAAAACTGTTTTTT.

This clone was seen just once. V gene TRBV19 combines with J gene TRBJ2-1, with 11 positions matching TRBD2. V was pared by 4 bases and J by 1 base, with 6 bases of the junction left unmatched. The CDR3 loop spans 17 amino acids. Germline CDR1 is LNHDA and CDR2 is SQIVND (reference sequence). CDR3 coding DNA: TGTGCCAGTAGTACCGGACTAGCGGGTAATTCCTACAATGAGCAGTTCTTC. It codes for CASSTGLAGNSYNEQFF.

This clone showed up just a few times. This rearrangement joins TRBV7-3 to TRBJ1-1; D is unclear. The V and J ends lost 0 bases and 1 base respectively, with 3 bases between them. The CDR3 contains 13 residues. Germline lookup yields CDR1 SGHTA and CDR2 FQGTGA. This CDR3 reads CASSLTRNTEAFF. As DNA, the CDR3 is TGTGCCAGCAGCTTAACTAGGAACACTGAAGCTTTCTTT. The whole variable domain, filled in from reference TRBV7-3 and TRBJ1-1, reads GAGVSQTPSNKVTEKGKYVELRCDPISGHTALYWYRQSLGQGPEFLIYFQGTGAADDSGLPNDRFFAVRPEGSVSTLKIQRTERGDSAVYLCASSLTRNTEAFFGQGTRLTVV.

V usage is TRBV30 and J usage is TRBJ2-1; unclear D gene. Germline-derived CDR1 and CDR2 are GTSNPN and SVGIG (reference sequence). Trimming left V 2 bases short and J 8 bases short, with 13 bases between. CDR3 length equals 13 residues. CDR3 bases: TGTGCCTGGAGTCTCCGACCCGAGGATGAGCAGTTCTTC. As protein: CAWSLRPEDEQFF.

The J gene is TRBJ2-3, the V gene TRBV7-9; 7 bases are a match to TRBD2. V dropped 1 base and J dropped 0; count of bases not matched to a gene: 7. Germline-derived CDR1 and CDR2 are SEHNR and FQNEAQ (reference sequence). The CDR3 has 17 residues. The CDR3 spells CASSLGLTSPSTDTQYF. CDR3 bases: TGTGCCAGCAGCTTAGGCTTGACTAGCCCGAGCACAGATACGCAGTATTTT. The complete variable domain, with remaining parts taken from reference TRBV7-9 and TRBJ2-3, reads DTGVSQNPRHKITKRGQNVTFRCDPISEHNRLYWYRQTLGQGPEFLTYFQNEAQLEKSRLLSDRFSAERPKGSFSTLEIQRTEQGDSAMYLCASSLGLTSPSTDTQYFGPGTRLTVL.

The genes are TRBV5-1 and TRBJ2-7; 8 nucleotides line up with TRBD2. The J segment lost 4 bases and the V segment lost 2 bases, leaving 11 bases of the junction unmatched. Germline V gene lookup returns CDR1 SGHRS and CDR2 YFSETQ. The CDR3 contains 16 residues. CDR3 residues: CASSFASGGPWYEQYF. CDR3 DNA: TGCGCCAGCAGCTTTGCATCGGGAGGGCCATGGTACGAGCAGTACTTC.

This clone turned up a few times. The V gene is TRBV18, the J gene TRBJ2-7; 7 bases agree with TRBD1. The CDR3 spans 15 residues. Per germline, CDR1 KGHSH and CDR2 LQKENI. Losses at the gene ends were 6 bases for V and 2 bases for J; bases not matched to a gene: 10. The CDR3 is CASSPLGTATYEQYF. The CDR3 DNA reads TGTGCCAGCTCGCCCCTCGGGACAGCCACCTACGAGCAGTACTTC.

With regard to this clone: Different DNA sequences within this sample yield the same CDR3. The chain combines TRBV5-1 with TRBJ1-1; D might be TRBD1 (5 bases). Trimming removed 0 bases from V and 2 bases from J, with 14 bases in between. The CDR3 loop spans 16 amino acids. From germline, CDR1 is SGHRS and CDR2 YFSETQ. CDR3 region: CASSLVSGGSNTEAFF. Written as DNA, the CDR3 is TGCGCCAGCAGCTTGGTGTCCGGGGGATCTAACACTGAAGCTTTCTTT.

The chain carries TRBV9 and TRBJ2-3; 12 bases map to TRBD2. The length of the CDR3 is 14 residues. Germline trimming cut 4 bases from V and 5 bases from J; bases unmatched to any gene: 2. Germline V gene sequence: CDR1 SGDLS, CDR2 YYNGEE. The CDR3 is CASSWTSGKDTQYF. For the CDR3, the DNA is TGTGCCAGCAGCTGGACTAGCGGGAAAGATACGCAGTATTTT.

The chain couples TRBV9 to TRBJ1-4; weak D call: TRBD1 (5 bases). The CDR3 has 14 residues. Germline V gene sequence: CDR1 SGDLS, CDR2 YYNGEE. The ends were cut back, 4 bases at V and 8 bases at J, with 15 bases in the middle. CDR3 in DNA: TGTGCCAGCAGCATCTCTCAGGGTGGGGAAAAACTGTTTTTT. Protein product: CASSISQGGEKLFF.

This chain uses TRBV29-1 with TRBJ1-1, with a weak D call TRBD1 (5 bases). CDR3 length equals 13 residues. CDR1 is SQVTM, CDR2 ANQGSEA, per germline. Trimming removed 4 bases from V and 1 base from J, with 10 bases in between. CDR3 in amino acids: CSVAPQGNTEAFF. In DNA, the CDR3 is TGCAGCGTTGCCCCTCAGGGGAACACTGAAGCTTTCTTT. The variable domain in full, completed from reference TRBV29-1 and TRBJ1-1, reads SAVISQKPSRDICQRGTSLTIQCQVDSQVTMMFWYRQQPGQSLTLIATANQGSEATYESGFVIDKFPISRPNLTFSTLTVSNMSPEDSSIYLCSVAPQGNTEAFFGQGTRLTVV.

The V gene is TRBV29-1, the J gene TRBJ2-1; 7 nucleotides line up with TRBD2. The germline CDR1 and CDR2 sequences are SQVTM and ANQGSEA. Unmatched junction bases numbered 14, after V lost 6 bases and J lost 9 bases. The CDR3 runs 14 residues. The CDR3: CSVDVAGALAEQFF. The DNA for the CDR3 is TGCAGCGTGGACGTGGCGGGAGCCTTGGCTGAGCAGTTCTTC.